These T cell receptor beta chains were read from a single sample in a study of T cell responses to AZD1222 COVID-19 vaccine. Generated by immunoSEQ multiplex PCR, the TCRdb table keeps only in-frame clones and is missing some. Seen here are 150,000 to 200,000 clones, around nine tenths observed once, and the top ten hold around 1.9%. Source: peripheral blood, taken 28 days after the second AZD1222 dose. These receptors all stem from an adult who received the AZD1222 COVID-19 vaccine. The CDR3 runs from the conserved cysteine through the conserved F or W. A D gene is named only where the DNA matches it firmly. Expanded clones get a size class; other rows say once, few or many, or leave the size out.

v_call: TRBV5-1; clone_size: .; d_call: TRBD1; j_call: TRBJ1-1; cdr3_nt: TGCGCCAGCAGGCGGGGACAGAGACTTCTGAACACTGAAGCTTTCTTT; cdr3_aa: CASRRGQRLLNTEAFF
v_call: TRBV9; clone_size: .; d_call: .; j_call: TRBJ2-3; cdr3_nt: TGTGCCAGCAGCTCAGCGGGCTGGGCCACAGATACGCAGTATTTT; cdr3_aa: CASSSAGWATDTQYF
v_call: TRBV4-1; clone_size: .; d_call: .; j_call: TRBJ2-7; cdr3_nt: TGCGCCAGCAGCCAAGTTCGGGGCGAGCAGTACTTC; cdr3_aa: CASSQVRGEQYF
v_call: TRBV12-3/TRBV12-4; clone_size: .; d_call: .; j_call: TRBJ2-3; cdr3_nt: TGTGCCAGCAGTTTCCGTGGAGATACGCAGTATTTT; cdr3_aa: CASSFRGDTQYF
v_call: TRBV7-9; clone_size: .; d_call: .; j_call: TRBJ2-4; cdr3_nt: TGTGCCAGCAGCCCTCCATCATTAGCCAAAAACATTCAGTACTTC; cdr3_aa: CASSPPSLAKNIQYF
v_call: TRBV24-1; clone_size: .; d_call: .; j_call: TRBJ2-2; cdr3_nt: TGTGCCACCAGTGATTTGTCCGGGAGGGGGCACGGGGAGCTGTTTTTT; cdr3_aa: CATSDLSGRGHGELFF
v_call: TRBV24-1; clone_size: .; d_call: TRBD2; j_call: TRBJ2-1; cdr3_nt: TGTGCCACCACGGCGGGAGGGCTATACAATGAGCAGTTCTTC; cdr3_aa: CATTAGGLYNEQFF
v_call: TRBV14; clone_size: .; d_call: .; j_call: TRBJ2-3; cdr3_nt: TGTGCCAGCAGCCAAATTAGAGTGGTGACAGATACGCAGTATTTT; cdr3_aa: CASSQIRVVTDTQYF
v_call: TRBV7-9; clone_size: .; d_call: .; j_call: TRBJ2-7; cdr3_nt: TGTGCCAGCAGCTTAAGTGGTGGGGGAGGATACGAGCAGTACTTC; cdr3_aa: CASSLSGGGGYEQYF
v_call: TRBV7-9; clone_size: .; d_call: TRBD2; j_call: TRBJ2-7; cdr3_nt: TGTGCCAGCAGTCTAAGGACTAGCGGGTTTACCTACGAGCAGTACTTC; cdr3_aa: CASSLRTSGFTYEQYF
v_call: TRBV7-8; clone_size: .; d_call: .; j_call: TRBJ1-5; cdr3_nt: TGTGCCAGCAGCCCAGACCTGGGACCCAATCAGCCCCAGCATTTT; cdr3_aa: CASSPDLGPNQPQHF
v_call: TRBV5-1; clone_size: .; d_call: TRBD1; j_call: TRBJ2-7; cdr3_nt: TGCGCCAGCAGCGAGGACAGGGCGGATGAGCAGTACTTC; cdr3_aa: CASSEDRADEQYF
v_call: TRBV5-8; clone_size: few; d_call: .; j_call: TRBJ1-5; cdr3_nt: TGTGCCAGCAGCTTCCCTCTAAATCAGCCCCAGCATTTT; cdr3_aa: CASSFPLNQPQHF
v_call: TRBV21-1; clone_size: once; d_call: .; j_call: TRBJ2-7; cdr3_nt: TGTGCCAGCAGCATGGCCGGGACAGGGGCTTACTTCCACTCCTACGAGCAGTACTTC; cdr3_aa: CASSMAGTGAYFHSYEQYF
v_call: TRBV27; clone_size: .; d_call: .; j_call: TRBJ1-5; cdr3_nt: TGTGCCAGCAGTTCCCGACTGAGATCCAGCAGCAATCAGCCCCAGCATTTT; cdr3_aa: CASSSRLRSSSNQPQHF
v_call: TRBV27; clone_size: once; d_call: .; j_call: TRBJ1-6; cdr3_nt: TGTGCCAGCAGTTTAACCGGGACATCGGATTCACCCCTCCACTTT; cdr3_aa: CASSLTGTSDSPLHF
v_call: TRBV5-1; clone_size: .; d_call: .; j_call: TRBJ1-1; cdr3_nt: TGCGCCAGCAGCTCGGACAGCCCTGAAGCTTTCTTT; cdr3_aa: CASSSDSPEAFF
v_call: TRBV12-3/TRBV12-4; clone_size: .; d_call: .; j_call: TRBJ1-2; cdr3_nt: TGTGCCAGCAGTTTAATGGGGGTGGATGGCTACACCTTC; cdr3_aa: CASSLMGVDGYTF
v_call: TRBV7-9; clone_size: .; d_call: .; j_call: TRBJ2-7; cdr3_nt: TGTGCCAGCAGCTCCTACCCCGGGACGCAAGCATACGAGCAGTACTTC; cdr3_aa: CASSSYPGTQAYEQYF
v_call: TRBV5-3; clone_size: .; d_call: .; j_call: TRBJ1-3; cdr3_nt: TGTGCCAGAAGCTTATCGCCCGGCAGCAGCTCTGGAAACACCATATATTTT; cdr3_aa: CARSLSPGSSSGNTIYF
v_call: TRBV7-3; clone_size: .; d_call: .; j_call: TRBJ2-2; cdr3_nt: TGTGCCAGCAGCTCCAATAAAGGACTTTCCACCGGGGAGCTGTTTTTT; cdr3_aa: CASSSNKGLSTGELFF
v_call: TRBV6-5; clone_size: .; d_call: .; j_call: TRBJ1-3; cdr3_nt: TGTGCCAGCAGGGCCAGACAAGTGGGAAACACCATATATTTT; cdr3_aa: CASRARQVGNTIYF
v_call: TRBV19; clone_size: once; d_call: .; j_call: TRBJ1-5; cdr3_nt: TGTGCCAGTAGTATCGAGGGGACTCTTAGCAATCAGCCCCAGCATTTT; cdr3_aa: CASSIEGTLSNQPQHF
v_call: TRBV5-4; clone_size: .; d_call: TRBD1; j_call: TRBJ2-7; cdr3_nt: TGTGCCAGCAGCTACGGGACAGGTTACTACGAGCAGTACTTC; cdr3_aa: CASSYGTGYYEQYF
v_call: TRBV18; clone_size: .; d_call: .; j_call: TRBJ2-3; cdr3_nt: TGTGCCAGCTCACCACCAGGGGGGTACACAGATACGCAGTATTTT; cdr3_aa: CASSPPGGYTDTQYF
v_call: TRBV12-3/TRBV12-4; clone_size: .; d_call: TRBD1; j_call: TRBJ1-1; cdr3_nt: TGTGCCAGCAGCAAACAGGGGGGCACTGAAGCTTTCTTT; cdr3_aa: CASSKQGGTEAFF
v_call: TRBV18; clone_size: .; d_call: .; j_call: TRBJ1-1; cdr3_nt: TGTGCCAGCTCCCCGATAGCGAGATTGAACACTGAAGCTTTCTTT; cdr3_aa: CASSPIARLNTEAFF